This T cell receptor beta chain comes out of a study of post-analysis software for immune sequencing data. Study in general: Relapsing-remitting, secondary progressive and progressive-relapsing multiple sclerosis courses were included. Study conclusions and caveats: When compared against controls, multiple sclerosis patients showed significantly lower normalized Chao1 diversity. By F measure, strong co-clustering occurred among samples prepared in the same batch. Patients used about 5 TRBV segments, including TRBV5-6, TRBV5-1 and TRBV20-1, more often than controls.

As to this clonotype: The antigen is not known.

The CDR3 runs to 15 residues. From germline, CDR1 is DFQATT and CDR2 SNEGSKA (reference sequence). V shed 4 bases and J shed 0 bases, with 14 bases lying between them. Unique-molecular-identifier-tagged TCR beta cDNA libraries were used. TCRdb analysed the PCR reads with MiXCR anew, one entry per CDR3 protein. The table has 750,000 to 900,000 distinct CDR3 sequences, 46% seen once. The V call is TRBV20-1, the J call TRBJ2-3; D unresolved. Sequencing was done on a sample of blood. This receptor was obtained from a girl between 10 and 17 years old with multiple sclerosis. The CDR3 reads CSATAPALSTDTQYF. The CDR3 bases are TGCAGTGCTACAGCTCCCGCTTTGAGCACAGATACGCAGTATTTT.